The 19 T cell receptor beta chains below were found in one sample sequenced in a study of cytomegalovirus exposure and HLA in healthy donors. In the PCR, 60 Vbeta and 13 Jbeta primers were used. Assay: immunoSEQ multiplex PCR; the TCRdb copy retains only in-frame clones and omits some. Of about 82,000 clones detected, about 77% appear once; the ten largest clones hold 2.5% to 4%. What was sequenced was PBMCs. The receptors were sampled from a man in his fifties in good health and CMV-seronegative.

V and J are TRBV15 and TRBJ2-7; possible D gene TRBD2, 5 bases. CDR3 length: 13 amino acids. Germline CDR1 and CDR2: LNHNV and YYDKDF (reference sequence). V lost 0 bases, J lost 4 bases, and 7 bases lay in between. CDR3: CATSRDTRYEQYF. Written as DNA, the CDR3 is TGTGCCACCAGCAGAGATACTAGGTACGAGCAGTACTTC.

V gene TRBV5-4 combines with J gene TRBJ2-7, with 7 positions matching TRBD1. V trimming: 3 bases; J trimming: 1 base; junction bases outside the gene matches: 4. This CDR3 is 14 amino acids long. The germline V gene encodes CDR1 SGHNT and CDR2 YYREEE (reference sequence). CDR3 loop: CASSSGQTSYEQYF. As DNA, the CDR3 is TGTGCCAGCAGCTCGGGACAGACTTCCTACGAGCAGTACTTC.

The chain links TRBV5-5 to TRBJ1-6, with unresolved D. CDR1 is SGHKS and CDR2 is YYEKEE in the germline V gene (reference sequence). V was cut by 4 bases and J by 0 bases, with 8 bases left in between. This CDR3 has 15 amino acids. The CDR3 coding sequence is TGTGCCAGCAGCCCATGGAGCTCCTATAATTCACCCCTCCACTTT. Protein sequence: CASSPWSSYNSPLHF.

The V gene is TRBV6-1, the J gene TRBJ2-2; D gene uncertain. Trimming pared 5 bases from V and 0 bases from J, leaving 10 bases between. Germline values: CDR1 MNHNS, CDR2 SASEGT. The CDR3 consists of 15 residues. For the CDR3, the DNA is TGTGCCAGCAGTTCAGGCAGCCCGAACACCGGGGAGCTGTTTTTT. Protein product: CASSSGSPNTGELFF.

This clone was observed once. The chain employs TRBV9 and TRBJ2-3; 10 bases match TRBD1. Looked up from germline, CDR1 is SGDLS and CDR2 is YYNGEE. The CDR3 has 17 amino acids. V was clipped by 4 bases and J by 1 base; unmatched bases: 9. The CDR3 reads CASSNSRTGGGTDTQYF. As DNA, the CDR3 is TGTGCCAGCAGCAACTCCCGGACAGGGGGAGGCACAGATACGCAGTATTTT.

The chain couples TRBV27 to TRBJ2-1, with 8 bases lining up with TRBD1. The CDR3 totals 15 residues. CDR1 MNHEY and CDR2 SMNVEV come from the germline V gene (reference sequence). Trimming took 8 bases from V and 9 from J; bases not matched to a gene: 15. This chain's CDR3 is CASRTGLRLQREQFF. The CDR3, as DNA: TGTGCCAGCCGGACAGGGCTTCGGTTACAGCGTGAGCAGTTCTTC.

J is TRBJ2-1 and V is TRBV5-6; D remains unclear. The CDR3 is 16 amino acids. The germline V gene encodes CDR1 SGHDT and CDR2 YYEEEE. V gave up 0 bases and J gave up 2 bases, with 12 bases separating them. CDR3 coding DNA: TGTGCCAGCAGCTTGGGGGCCTTAAGAACCTACAATGAGCAGTTCTTC. Its translation is CASSLGALRTYNEQFF.

This chain connects TRBV5-6 to TRBJ2-7, with TRBD1 matching 7 bases. There are 12 residues in the CDR3. In germline, CDR1 is SGHDT, CDR2 YYEEEE. With V trimmed by 7 bases and J by 7 bases, 8 bases remained unmatched. The CDR3 protein is CASRQGSREQYF. Written as DNA, the CDR3 is TGTGCCAGCCGACAGGGTTCGCGAGAGCAGTACTTC.

The rearrangement joins TRBV30 to TRBJ1-2, with no clear D. Germline V lookup: CDR1 GTSNPN, CDR2 SVGIG (reference sequence). The CDR3 is 11 amino acids. V lost 5 bases and J 8 bases, leaving 12 bases between the germline ends. The CDR3, as DNA: TGTGCCTGGGGGAGCGGCTGGGGCTACACCTTC. This codes for CAWGSGWGYTF.

The chain employs TRBV6-1 and TRBJ1-4; 9 positions agree with TRBD1. This CDR3 spans 13 amino acids. CDR1 is MNHNS, CDR2 SASEGT, per germline. Trimming at V came to 5 bases and at J to 10 bases, leaving 5 bases not matched to a gene. The CDR3 DNA reads TGTGCCAGCAGTAGGGACAGGGAGGGAAAACTGTTTTTT. Its protein is CASSRDREGKLFF.

The rearrangement uses TRBV4-1 and TRBJ1-5; perhaps TRBD1 as D (6 bases). CDR3 length: 13 residues. Germline V gene lookup returns CDR1 MGHRA and CDR2 YSYEKL. V was shortened by 4 bases and J by 6 bases, with 10 bases between the two germline ends. CDR3 region: CASSLQGFQPQHF. As DNA, the CDR3 is TGCGCCAGCAGCCTACAGGGTTTTCAGCCCCAGCATTTT.

On this clone itself: Other DNA sequences in this sample translate to the same CDR3. V usage is TRBV20-1 and J usage is TRBJ2-5; D unclear. This CDR3 has 10 amino acids. Per the germline V gene, CDR1 is DFQATT and CDR2 is SNEGSKA (reference sequence). With 3 bases removed from V and 4 bases from J, the gap between germline ends came to 3 bases. This chain's CDR3 is CSARRETQYF. The CDR3 region has the DNA TGCAGTGCTAGGCGAGAGACCCAGTACTTC.

The chain joins TRBV19 to TRBJ2-7; 7 nucleotides agree with TRBD1. The germline V gene has CDR1 LNHDA and CDR2 SQIVND (reference sequence). This CDR3 is 15 amino acids long. V was clipped by 2 bases and J by 4 bases; unmatched bases: 8. The CDR3 loop is CASSIQTGSWYEQYF. The CDR3 nucleotides read TGTGCCAGTAGTATACAGACAGGGTCATGGTACGAGCAGTACTTC.

In this sample, this clone turned up a few times. The CDR3 spells CASSGGYQYNSPLHF. CDR3 nucleotides: TGCGCCAGCAGCGGCGGGTACCAATATAATTCACCCCTCCACTTT. The chain is built from TRBV5-1 and TRBJ1-6; D is unclear. Trimming left V 4 bases short and J 4 bases short, with 12 bases between. The CDR3 spans 15 residues. Germline V CDR1 and CDR2: SGHRS, YFSETQ.

V usage is TRBV2 and J usage is TRBJ1-5; weak D call: TRBD1 (5 bases). The germline gives CDR1 SNHLY, CDR2 FYNNEI. The length of the CDR3 is 12 residues. Trimming removed 5 bases from V and 4 bases from J, with 6 bases in between. The CDR3 bases are TGTGCCAGCAGTCGGGGGAATCAGCCCCAGCATTTT. Translating gives CASSRGNQPQHF.

The V gene is TRBV5-1, the J gene TRBJ2-7, with D perhaps TRBD2 (5 bases). V was pared by 3 bases and J by 0 bases, with 7 bases between. CDR1 and CDR2 from the germline V gene are SGHRS and YFSETQ. The CDR3 length is 13 residues. The CDR3 loop reads CASSSSPSYEQYF. The CDR3 DNA sequence: TGCGCCAGCAGCTCTAGCCCCTCCTACGAGCAGTACTTC.

The V gene is TRBV28, the J gene TRBJ1-3; TRBD1 matches at 9 bases. Germline CDR1 and CDR2: MDHEN and SYDVKM. The CDR3 extends over 14 amino acids. Germline trimming cut 6 bases from V and 4 bases from J; bases unmatched to any gene: 4. CDR3: CASREGQGGNTIYF. The CDR3 bases are TGTGCCAGCAGAGAGGGACAGGGAGGAAACACCATATATTTT.

This chain uses TRBV6-5 with TRBJ1-6; 9 bases map to TRBD1. Per the germline V gene, CDR1 is MNHEY and CDR2 is SVGAGI. V was pared by 8 bases and J by 9 bases, with 8 bases of the junction left unmatched. This CDR3 contains 14 residues. As DNA, the CDR3 is TGTGCCAGCTCCCCGGGGGACAGGGTTTCACCCCTCCACTTT. Translating it yields CASSPGDRVSPLHF.

The rearrangement joins TRBV23-1 to TRBJ2-7, with D possibly matching TRBD1 (6 bases). TRBV23-1 is filed as an ORF, its function uncertain. The V end lost 4 bases, the J end lost 4 bases, and 11 bases lay between the germline ends. The CDR3 is made up of 13 amino acids. CDR3 in amino acids: CASSLRQEYEQYF. Written as DNA, the CDR3 is TGCGCCAGCAGTCTACGACAGGAGTACGAGCAGTACTTC.